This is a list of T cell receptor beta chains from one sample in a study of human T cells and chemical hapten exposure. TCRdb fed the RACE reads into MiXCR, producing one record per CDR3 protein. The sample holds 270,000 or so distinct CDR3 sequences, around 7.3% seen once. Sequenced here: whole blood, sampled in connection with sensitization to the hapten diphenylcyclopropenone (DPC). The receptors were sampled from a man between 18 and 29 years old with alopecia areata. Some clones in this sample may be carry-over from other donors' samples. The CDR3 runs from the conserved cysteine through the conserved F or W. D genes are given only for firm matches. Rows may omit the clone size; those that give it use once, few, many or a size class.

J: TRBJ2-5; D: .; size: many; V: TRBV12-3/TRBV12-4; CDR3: CASSSRGLVQETQYF; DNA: TGTGCCAGCAGCTCCCGCGGTTTAGTCCAAGAGACCCAGTACTTC
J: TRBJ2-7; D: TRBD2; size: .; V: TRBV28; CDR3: CASSSGTTLAYEQYF; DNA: TGTGCCAGCAGTTCCGGGACTACTCTCGCCTACGAGCAGTACTTC
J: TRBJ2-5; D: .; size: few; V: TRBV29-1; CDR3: CSSRDTEYQETQYF; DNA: TGCAGCTCCCGGGACACCGAATATCAAGAGACCCAGTACTTC
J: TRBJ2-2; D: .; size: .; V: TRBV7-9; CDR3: CASSLYGANTGELFF; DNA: TGTGCCAGCAGCTTATACGGCGCGAACACCGGGGAGCTGTTTTTT
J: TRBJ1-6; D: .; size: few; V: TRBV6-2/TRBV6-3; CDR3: CASTPYERANSPLHF; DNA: TGTGCCAGCACCCCCTACGAGAGGGCTAATTCACCCCTCCACTTT
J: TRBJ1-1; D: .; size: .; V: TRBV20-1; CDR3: CSAGTGAEEAFF; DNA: TGCAGTGCTGGGACGGGGGCGGAAGAAGCTTTCTTT
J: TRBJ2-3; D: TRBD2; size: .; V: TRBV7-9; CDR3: CASSAASGGRTDTQYF; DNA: TGTGCCAGCAGCGCCGCTAGCGGGGGCCGCACAGATACGCAGTATTTT
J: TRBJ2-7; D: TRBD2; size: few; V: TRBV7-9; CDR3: CASSTPAFGTTNYEQYF; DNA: TGTGCCAGCAGCACTCCCGCCTTTGGGACTACCAACTACGAGCAGTACTTC
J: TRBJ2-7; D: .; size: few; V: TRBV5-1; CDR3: CASSLEADEGEQYF; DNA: TGCGCCAGCAGCTTGGAGGCGGACGAAGGTGAGCAGTACTTC
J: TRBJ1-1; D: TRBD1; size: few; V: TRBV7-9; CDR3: CASSSPTGMDTEAFF; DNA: TGTGCCAGCAGCTCCCCGACAGGGATGGACACTGAAGCTTTCTTT
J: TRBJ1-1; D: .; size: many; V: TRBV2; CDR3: CAGAVLHPEAFF; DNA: TGTGCGGGGGCAGTACTTCATCCTGAAGCTTTCTTT
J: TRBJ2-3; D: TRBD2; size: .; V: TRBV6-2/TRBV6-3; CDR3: CASSYSLAGATDTQYF; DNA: TGTGCCAGCAGTTACTCACTAGCGGGGGCCACAGATACGCAGTATTTT
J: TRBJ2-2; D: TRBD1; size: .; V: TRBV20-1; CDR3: CSARKGAANTGELFF; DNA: TGCAGTGCTAGAAAGGGGGCAGCGAACACCGGGGAGCTGTTTTTT
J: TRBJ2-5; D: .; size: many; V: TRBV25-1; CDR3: CASSEAWGIGETQYF; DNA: TGTGCCAGCAGTGAAGCGTGGGGGATAGGGGAGACCCAGTACTTC
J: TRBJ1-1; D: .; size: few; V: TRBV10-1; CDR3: CASSEGQPTEAFF; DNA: TGCGCCAGCAGTGAGGGCCAGCCAACCGAAGCTTTCTTT
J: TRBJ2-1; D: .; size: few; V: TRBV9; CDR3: CASSPQVSGLNEQFF; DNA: TGTGCCAGCAGCCCCCAGGTGTCGGGTTTGAATGAGCAGTTCTTC
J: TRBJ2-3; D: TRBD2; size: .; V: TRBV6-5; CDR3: CASVQAGLAGNLDTQYF; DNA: TGTGCCAGCGTTCAGGCGGGACTAGCGGGGAATCTAGATACGCAGTATTTT
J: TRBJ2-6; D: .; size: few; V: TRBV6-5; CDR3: CASSYGRGSGANVLTF; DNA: TGTGCCAGCAGTTACGGACGGGGATCTGGGGCCAACGTCCTGACTTTC
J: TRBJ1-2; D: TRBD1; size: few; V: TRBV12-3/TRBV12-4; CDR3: CASSTGTVIDGYTF; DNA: TGTGCCAGCAGCACCGGGACAGTGATAGATGGCTACACCTTC
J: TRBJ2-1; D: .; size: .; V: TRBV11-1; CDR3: CASRYTDEQFF; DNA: TGTGCCAGCAGATACACGGATGAGCAGTTCTTC
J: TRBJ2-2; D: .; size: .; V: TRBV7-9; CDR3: CASSYWTDSWANTGELFF; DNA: TGTGCCAGCAGCTACTGGACAGATTCCTGGGCGAACACCGGGGAGCTGTTTTTT
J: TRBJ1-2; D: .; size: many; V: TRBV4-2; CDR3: CASSQQQGDYGYTF; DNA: TGTGCCAGCAGCCAGCAACAGGGTGACTATGGCTACACCTTC
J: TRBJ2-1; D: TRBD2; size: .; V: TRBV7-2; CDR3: CASSVSGGASDEQFF; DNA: TGTGCCAGCAGCGTGAGCGGGGGGGCCTCGGATGAGCAGTTCTTC
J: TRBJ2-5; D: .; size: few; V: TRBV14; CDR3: CASSQDARQETQYF; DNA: TGTGCCAGCAGCCAAGACGCCAGACAAGAGACCCAGTACTTC
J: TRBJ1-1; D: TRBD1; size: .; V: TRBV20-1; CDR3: CSAGGTGGMAFF; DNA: TGCAGTGCTGGGGGGACAGGGGGTATGGCTTTCTTT
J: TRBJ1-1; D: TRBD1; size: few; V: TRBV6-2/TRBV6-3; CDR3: CASSYSGQGAWNTEAFF; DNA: TGTGCCAGCAGTTACTCTGGACAGGGGGCGTGGAACACTGAAGCTTTCTTT
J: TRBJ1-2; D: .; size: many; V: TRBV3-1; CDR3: CASSQLAYGYTF; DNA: TGTGCCAGCAGCCAACTGGCCTATGGCTACACCTTC
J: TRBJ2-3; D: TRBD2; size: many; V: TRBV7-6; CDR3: CASSLWGTGGVTDTQYF; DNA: TGTGCCAGCAGCTTATGGGGAACGGGGGGAGTCACAGATACGCAGTATTTT
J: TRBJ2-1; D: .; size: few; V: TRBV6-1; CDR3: CASSESQGMAKFLYNEQFF; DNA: TGTGCCAGCAGTGAAAGCCAGGGGATGGCTAAGTTTCTCTACAATGAGCAGTTCTTC
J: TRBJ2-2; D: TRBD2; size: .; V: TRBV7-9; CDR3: CASSIGGGTTGELFF; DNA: TGTGCCAGCAGCATCGGCGGGGGGACCACCGGGGAGCTGTTTTTT
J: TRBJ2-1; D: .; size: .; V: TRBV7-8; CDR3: CASSLARLDNEQFF; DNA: TGTGCCAGCAGCTTAGCGAGACTTGACAATGAGCAGTTCTTC
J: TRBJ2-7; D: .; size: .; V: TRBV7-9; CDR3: CASSSGARTSYEQYF; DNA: TGTGCCAGCAGCTCGGGGGCAAGGACTTCCTACGAGCAGTACTTC
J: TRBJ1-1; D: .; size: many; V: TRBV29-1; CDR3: CSVEEDRNTEAFF; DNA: TGCAGCGTTGAGGAGGACAGAAACACTGAAGCTTTCTTT
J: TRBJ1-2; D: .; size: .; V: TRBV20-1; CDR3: CSARDGVGGGYTF; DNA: TGCAGTGCTAGGGATGGGGTTGGAGGTGGCTACACCTTC
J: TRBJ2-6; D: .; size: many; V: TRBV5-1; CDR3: CASSWGRTSGANVLTF; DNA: TGCGCCAGCAGCTGGGGCCGGACTTCTGGGGCCAACGTCCTGACTTTC
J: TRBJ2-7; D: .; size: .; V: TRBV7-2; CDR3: CASSLYLDPPSDEQYF; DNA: TGTGCCAGCAGCTTATATCTAGATCCGCCGTCAGACGAGCAGTACTTC
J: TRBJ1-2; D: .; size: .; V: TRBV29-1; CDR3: CSVEATTNYGYTF; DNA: TGCAGCGTAGAAGCGACGACCAACTATGGCTACACCTTC
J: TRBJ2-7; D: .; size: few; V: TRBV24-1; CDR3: CATSDHNSYEQYF; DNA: TGTGCCACCAGTGATCATAACAGCTACGAGCAGTACTTC
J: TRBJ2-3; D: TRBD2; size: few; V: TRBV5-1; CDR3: CASSLAASGSGWDTQYF; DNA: TGCGCCAGCAGCTTGGCGGCTAGCGGGAGCGGATGGGATACGCAGTATTTT
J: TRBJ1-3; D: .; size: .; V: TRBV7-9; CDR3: CASSLIPQPGPRNTIYF; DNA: TGTGCCAGCAGCTTAATCCCCCAGCCCGGGCCAAGAAACACCATATATTTT
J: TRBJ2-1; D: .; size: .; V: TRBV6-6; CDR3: CASSYFSSYNEQFF; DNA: TGTGCCAGCAGTTACTTCAGCTCCTACAATGAGCAGTTCTTC
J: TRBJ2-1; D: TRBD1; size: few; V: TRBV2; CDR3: CASSVQGASVNEQFF; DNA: TGTGCCAGCAGTGTACAGGGGGCGTCGGTCAATGAGCAGTTCTTC
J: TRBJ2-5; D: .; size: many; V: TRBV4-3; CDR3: CASSREGGQETQYF; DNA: TGCGCCAGCAGCCGAGAGGGGGGGCAAGAGACCCAGTACTTC
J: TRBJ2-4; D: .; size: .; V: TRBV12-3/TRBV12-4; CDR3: CASSFRNLAKNIQYF; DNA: TGTGCCAGCAGTTTTCGGAATCTAGCCAAAAACATTCAGTACTTC
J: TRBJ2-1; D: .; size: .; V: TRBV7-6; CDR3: CASSLNLGPYNEQFF; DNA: TGTGCCAGCAGCTTAAATTTAGGGCCCTACAATGAGCAGTTCTTC
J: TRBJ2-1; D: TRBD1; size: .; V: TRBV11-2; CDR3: CASRVPGQGSRNEQFF; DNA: TGTGCCAGCAGAGTCCCGGGACAGGGATCAAGGAATGAGCAGTTCTTC
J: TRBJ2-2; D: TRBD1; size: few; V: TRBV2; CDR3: CASITDRGNTGELFF; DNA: TGTGCCAGCATTACTGACAGGGGGAACACCGGGGAGCTGTTTTTT
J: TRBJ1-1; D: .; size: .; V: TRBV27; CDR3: CASSRAREGNTEAFF; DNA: TGTGCCAGCAGTAGGGCGCGAGAGGGAAACACTGAAGCTTTCTTT
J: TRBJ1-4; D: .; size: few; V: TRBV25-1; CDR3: CASQVAGRRQGIEKLFF; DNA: TGTGCCAGCCAGGTAGCGGGCAGGCGTCAGGGGATAGAAAAACTGTTTTTT
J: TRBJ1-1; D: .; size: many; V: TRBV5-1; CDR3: CASSLAALNTEAFF; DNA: TGCGCCAGCAGCTTGGCGGCTTTGAACACTGAAGCTTTCTTT
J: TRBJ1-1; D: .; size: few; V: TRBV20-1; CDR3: CSALPGASTEAFF; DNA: TGCAGTGCTCTCCCGGGGGCGAGCACTGAAGCTTTCTTT
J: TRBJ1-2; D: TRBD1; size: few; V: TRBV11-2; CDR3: CASSFGQEGYTF; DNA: TGTGCCAGCAGCTTTGGACAGGAAGGCTACACCTTC
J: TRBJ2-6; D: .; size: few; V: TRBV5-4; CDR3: CASSLALSSGANVLTF; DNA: TGTGCCAGCAGCTTGGCCCTCAGCTCTGGGGCCAACGTCCTGACTTTC
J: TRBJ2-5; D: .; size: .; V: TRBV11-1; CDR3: CASSYTMFGRETQYF; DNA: TGTGCCAGCAGCTACACGATGTTCGGGCGGGAGACCCAGTACTTC
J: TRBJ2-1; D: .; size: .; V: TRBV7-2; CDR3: CASSPLDRDWPYNEQFF; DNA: TGTGCCAGCAGCCCCCTTGACCGGGATTGGCCCTACAATGAGCAGTTCTTC
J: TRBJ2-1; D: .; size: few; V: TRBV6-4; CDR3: CASSEAGSSYNEQFF; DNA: TGTGCCAGCTCCGAGGCGGGGAGCTCCTACAATGAGCAGTTCTTC
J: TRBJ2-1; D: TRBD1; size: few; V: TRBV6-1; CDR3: CASAAGQGMDNEQFF; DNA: TGTGCCAGCGCCGCGGGACAGGGCATGGACAATGAGCAGTTCTTC
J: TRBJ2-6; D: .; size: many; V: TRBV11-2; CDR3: CASTRVWKIPPGANVLTF; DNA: TGTGCCAGCACAAGGGTCTGGAAGATTCCTCCTGGGGCCAACGTCCTGACTTTC
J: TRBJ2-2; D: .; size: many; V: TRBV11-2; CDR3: CASSFRGTSNTGELFF; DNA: TGTGCCAGCAGCTTTCGTGGGACAAGTAACACCGGGGAGCTGTTTTTT